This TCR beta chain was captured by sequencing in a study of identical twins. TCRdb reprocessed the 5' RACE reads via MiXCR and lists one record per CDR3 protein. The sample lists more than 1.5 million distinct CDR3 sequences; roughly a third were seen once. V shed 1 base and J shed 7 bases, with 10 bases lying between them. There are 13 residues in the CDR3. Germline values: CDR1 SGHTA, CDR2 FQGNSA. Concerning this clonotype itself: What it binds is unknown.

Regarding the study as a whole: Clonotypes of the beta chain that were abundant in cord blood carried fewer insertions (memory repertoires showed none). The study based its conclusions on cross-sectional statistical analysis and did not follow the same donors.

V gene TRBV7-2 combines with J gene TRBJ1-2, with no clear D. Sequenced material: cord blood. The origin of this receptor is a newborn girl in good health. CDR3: CASSLGRRVGYTF. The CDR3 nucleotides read TGTGCCAGCAGCTTAGGCCGGAGGGTTGGCTACACCTTC.